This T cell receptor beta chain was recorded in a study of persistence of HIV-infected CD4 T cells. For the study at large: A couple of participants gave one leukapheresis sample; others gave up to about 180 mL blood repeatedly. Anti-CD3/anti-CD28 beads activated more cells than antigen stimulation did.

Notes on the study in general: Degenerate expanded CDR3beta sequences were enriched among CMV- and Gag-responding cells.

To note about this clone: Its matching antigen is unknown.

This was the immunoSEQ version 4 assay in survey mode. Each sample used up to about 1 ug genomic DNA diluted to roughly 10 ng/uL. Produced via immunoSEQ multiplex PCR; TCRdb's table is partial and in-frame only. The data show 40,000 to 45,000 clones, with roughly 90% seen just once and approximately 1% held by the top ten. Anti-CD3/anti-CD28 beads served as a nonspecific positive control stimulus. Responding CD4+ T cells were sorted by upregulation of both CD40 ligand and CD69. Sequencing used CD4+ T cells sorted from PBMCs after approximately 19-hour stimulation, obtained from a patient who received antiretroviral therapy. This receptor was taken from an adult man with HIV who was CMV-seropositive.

CDR3 loop: CASSLDGPNNSPLHF. The CDR3 DNA reads TGCGCCAGCAGCTTGGATGGACCGAATAATTCACCCCTCCACTTT. This sequence joins TRBV5-1 and TRBJ1-6; no definite D call. CDR3 length: 15 residues. The ends were cut back, 0 bases at V and 5 bases at J, with 9 bases in the middle. CDR1 and CDR2 (germline): SGHRS, YFSETQ.